Below, 30 T cell receptor beta chains from the same sample are listed, as sequenced in a study of vaccination effects on CD4 cells after COVID-19. For these TCRs, the target antigens are not known. Some clones are missing from TCRdb's copy, which holds only in-frame ones; the method was immunoSEQ multiplex PCR. In the table there are roughly 68,000 clones, about two thirds of which are singletons. A roughly ten-day culture period preceded the isolation of CD4+ T cells. The specimen was CD4+ T cells from PBMCs cultured without peptide, collected before COVID-19 vaccination. The source of these receptors is a human donor who had a prior SARS-CoV-2 infection.

The rearrangement joins TRBV24-1 to TRBJ2-3; 7 bases align to TRBD1. Unmatched junction bases numbered 5, after V lost 4 bases and J lost 2 bases. Germline CDR1 reads KGHDR; CDR2 reads SFDVKD. This CDR3 has 15 amino acids. The CDR3 spells CATSDGTAFTDTQYF. In DNA, the CDR3 is TGTGCCACCAGTGACGGGACAGCATTCACAGATACGCAGTATTTT.

The V call is TRBV14, the J call TRBJ2-1; D may be TRBD1 (6 bases). Germline V gives CDR1 SGHDN, CDR2 FVKESK. Trimming removed 2 bases from V and 0 bases from J, with 20 bases in between. The CDR3 loop spans 19 amino acids. CDR3 DNA sequence: TGTGCCAGCAGCCAACTGTCCCTTACATGGACAGTCTCCTACAATGAGCAGTTCTTC. It encodes CASSQLSLTWTVSYNEQFF. The entire variable domain, with the rest obtained from reference TRBV14 and TRBJ2-1, is as follows: EAGVTQFPSHSVIEKGQTVTLRCDPISGHDNLYWYRRVMGKEIKFLLHFVKESKQDESGMPNNRFLAERTGGTYSTLKVQPAELEDSGVYFCASSQLSLTWTVSYNEQFFGPGTRLTVL.

The J gene is TRBJ2-1, the V gene TRBV11-3, with 9 nucleotides matching TRBD2. Per the germline V gene, CDR1 is SGHNT and CDR2 is YENEEA. This CDR3 is built from 16 residues. V was pared by 0 bases and J by 5 bases, with 5 bases of the junction left unmatched. The CDR3 DNA reads as TGTGCCAGCAGCTTAGAGGGGGTAGCGGGAGACAATGAGCAGTTCTTC. Translation gives CASSLEGVAGDNEQFF.

The V call is TRBV19, the J call TRBJ1-3; 11 bases map to TRBD1. CDR1 LNHDA and CDR2 SQIVND come from the germline V gene (reference sequence). V dropped 3 bases and J dropped 3; count of bases not matched to a gene: 7. The CDR3 is 17 amino acids. The CDR3 loop is CASSILGQGESGNTIYF. CDR3 DNA: TGTGCCAGTAGTATTCTGGGACAGGGGGAAAGTGGAAACACCATATATTTT.

V and J are TRBV15 and TRBJ2-3, with 8 nucleotides matching TRBD2. This CDR3 is 18 amino acids long. With 0 bases clipped from V and 0 bases from J, the junction kept 8 bases outside the gene matches. From germline, CDR1 is LNHNV and CDR2 YYDKDF (reference sequence). DNA for the CDR3: TGTGCCACCAGCAGAGATTTCCAACTAGCGGAGAGCACAGATACGCAGTATTTT. It specifies CATSRDFQLAESTDTQYF.

The V and J genes are TRBV6-6 and TRBJ2-2, with 9 positions matching TRBD1. V dropped 6 bases and J dropped 6; count of bases not matched to a gene: 8. This CDR3 comprises 15 residues. Germline lookup yields CDR1 MNHNY and CDR2 SVGAGI (reference sequence). This CDR3 reads CASRIDRGEAGELFF. CDR3 nucleotides: TGTGCCAGCAGAATCGACAGGGGGGAGGCCGGGGAGCTGTTTTTT.

This clone was found once. The chain carries TRBV18 and TRBJ2-5; D gene ambiguous. V lost 2 bases to trimming and J lost 5 bases, with 12 bases between them. The CDR3 consists of 14 residues. Germline-derived CDR1 and CDR2 are KGHSH and LQKENI. This CDR3 reads CASSPRFDGETQYF. The CDR3 coding sequence is TGTGCCAGCTCACCAAGATTCGACGGGGAGACCCAGTACTTC.

The chain is built from TRBV7-8 and TRBJ1-4; no reliable D call. Germline V gives CDR1 SGHVS, CDR2 FQNEAQ. V shed 0 bases and J shed 5 bases, with 1 base lying between them. CDR3 size: 12 residues. The CDR3 region is CASSLANEKLFF. As DNA, the CDR3 is TGTGCCAGCAGCTTAGCGAATGAAAAACTGTTTTTT.

The gene calls are TRBV4-1 and TRBJ1-6; TRBD1 agrees at 8 bases. There are 18 residues in the CDR3. After removal of 3 bases from V and 10 bases from J, the junction contained 17 bases not matched to a gene. Germline lookup yields CDR1 MGHRA and CDR2 YSYEKL. The CDR3 DNA sequence: TGCGCCAGCAGCCACAGACCTACCGGACAGGGCGAGGGGTCACCCCTCCACTTT. Protein sequence: CASSHRPTGQGEGSPLHF.

In DNA, the CDR3 is TGTGCCAGCAGTTTATCGTACAGGGGTCCCTACGAGCAGTACTTC. Its protein is CASSLSYRGPYEQYF. This chain connects TRBV27 to TRBJ2-7; TRBD1 agrees at 7 bases. The CDR3 is 15 amino acids. Germline loops: CDR1 MNHEY, CDR2 SMNVEV (reference sequence). V was pared by 0 bases and J by 2 bases, with 4 bases of the junction left unmatched.

The chain has TRBV6-2 or TRBV6-3 and TRBJ2-7, with 9 bases fitting TRBD1. This CDR3 contains 14 residues. Germline-derived CDR1 and CDR2 are MNHEY and SVGEGT. Trimming cost V 2 bases and J 6 bases; bases outside gene matches: 5. The CDR3 nucleotides are TGTGCCAGCAGTTACCGACAGGGGGGCGCCGAGCAGTACTTC. Its protein product is CASSYRQGGAEQYF.

A few counts support this clone. The V call is TRBV2, the J call TRBJ2-4, with 8 bases fitting TRBD1. Germline V lookup: CDR1 SNHLY, CDR2 FYNNEI. V lost 6 bases to trimming and J lost 0 bases; unmatched junction nucleotides: 10. The length of the CDR3 is 17 residues. The CDR3 region has the DNA TGTGCCAGCAGGCACAGGGGGACGTTACTAGCCAAAAACATTCAGTACTTC. It specifies CASRHRGTLLAKNIQYF. The complete variable domain, with remaining parts taken from reference TRBV2 and TRBJ2-4, reads EPEVTQTPSHQVTQMGQEVILRCVPISNHLYFYWYRQILGQKVEFLVSFYNNEISEKSEIFDDQFSVERPDGSNFTLKIRSTKLEDSAMYFCASRHRGTLLAKNIQYFGAGTRLSVL.

The V and J genes are TRBV27 and TRBJ2-3; unclear D gene. The CDR3 spans 13 residues. Germline V gives CDR1 MNHEY, CDR2 SMNVEV (reference sequence). Between the trimmed V and J ends, which lost 6 bases and 0 bases, there was a span of 7 bases. The CDR3 sequence is CASRDGSTDTQYF. DNA for the CDR3: TGTGCCAGCAGAGACGGCAGCACAGATACGCAGTATTTT.

This clone turned up a few times. The chain joins TRBV5-1 to TRBJ1-2, with D possibly being TRBD1 (6 bases). There are 13 residues in the CDR3. Trimming removed 5 bases at V and 6 bases at J, with 14 bases between. Germline V gives CDR1 SGHRS, CDR2 YFSETQ. The CDR3 sequence is CASSPQGLDGYTF. The CDR3 coding sequence is TGCGCCAGCAGTCCTCAGGGGCTCGATGGCTACACCTTC.

The chain joins TRBV5-1 to TRBJ2-5; TRBD1 might be the D (6 bases). Trimming stripped 4 bases from V and 5 bases from J, with 21 bases between. The germline gives CDR1 SGHRS, CDR2 YFSETQ. This CDR3 region has 16 residues. CDR3 protein: CASSLEPGHPKETQYF. The CDR3 DNA reads TGCGCCAGCAGCCTTGAACCGGGACACCCTAAGGAGACCCAGTACTTC.

The chain employs TRBV9 and TRBJ2-2; 10 nucleotides line up with TRBD1. V shed 3 bases and J 6 bases; nucleotides not matched to a gene: 14. The germline gives CDR1 SGDLS, CDR2 YYNGEE. CDR3 size: 18 residues. The CDR3 loop reads CASSERLTGGGLSGELFF. CDR3 nucleotides: TGTGCCAGCAGCGAACGCTTGACAGGGGGCGGTTTGTCCGGGGAGCTGTTTTTT.

V usage is TRBV24-1 and J usage is TRBJ1-2; D unresolved. Per the germline V gene, CDR1 is KGHDR and CDR2 is SFDVKD. Trimming shortened V by 3 bases and J by 4 bases, and 5 bases separated the two germline ends. The length of the CDR3 is 12 residues. The DNA of the CDR3 is TGTGCCACCAGTGATCCCTCCTATGGCTACACCTTC. As protein: CATSDPSYGYTF.

V and J are TRBV5-4 and TRBJ1-5, with 9 nucleotides matching TRBD1. Germline-derived CDR1 and CDR2 are SGHNT and YYREEE (reference sequence). Losses at the gene ends were 3 bases for V and 3 bases for J; bases not matched to a gene: 7. CDR3 length: 16 amino acids. The CDR3 sequence: CASSSTGTGINQPQHF. Written as DNA, the CDR3 is TGTGCCAGCAGCTCAACCGGGACAGGGATCAATCAGCCCCAGCATTTT. The full variable domain, its missing parts supplied by reference TRBV5-4 and TRBJ1-5, is ETGVTQSPTHLIKTRGQQVTLRCSSQSGHNTVSWYQQALGQGPQFIFQYYREEENGRGNFPPRFSGLQFPNYSSELNVNALELDDSALYLCASSSTGTGINQPQHFGDGTRLSIL.

The rearrangement uses TRBV7-2 and TRBJ2-1; 10 nucleotides align to TRBD1. Looked up from germline, CDR1 is SGHTA and CDR2 is FQGNSA. This CDR3 region has 16 residues. Trimming took 5 bases from V and 8 from J; bases not matched to a gene: 12. The chain's CDR3 is CASSTSRDRGGDEQFF. CDR3 nucleotides: TGTGCCAGCAGCACGAGCCGGGACAGGGGTGGGGATGAGCAGTTCTTC.

The chain couples TRBV5-1 to TRBJ2-1; 12 nucleotides agree with TRBD2. Germline assignment: CDR1 SGHRS and CDR2 YFSETQ. Germline trimming cut 2 bases from V and 8 bases from J; bases unmatched to any gene: 11. The CDR3 runs 17 residues. The CDR3: CASSFRAGTSGRDEQFF. CDR3 DNA sequence: TGCGCCAGCAGCTTCCGGGCCGGGACTAGCGGGCGTGATGAGCAGTTCTTC.

V usage is TRBV12-5 and J usage is TRBJ1-1; no clear D. CDR1 is LGHNT and CDR2 is FRNRAP in the germline V gene. V dropped 0 bases and J dropped 5 bases, with 13 bases sitting between them. The CDR3 covers 15 residues. The CDR3 here is CASGLVMDGGTEAFF. As DNA, the CDR3 is TGTGCTAGTGGTTTGGTAATGGACGGTGGTACTGAAGCTTTCTTT.

This clone was recorded a few times. Here the CDR3 reads CASSERGPTYNEQFF. CDR3 nucleotide sequence: TGTGCCAGCAGCGAGCGCGGGCCGACCTACAATGAGCAGTTCTTC. The chain joins TRBV9 to TRBJ2-1, with D maybe TRBD2 (5 bases). The CDR3 is made up of 15 amino acids. The V gene's germline CDR1 is SGDLS and CDR2 YYNGEE. V was shortened by 3 bases and J by 2 bases, with 12 bases between the two germline ends. The complete variable domain, with remaining parts taken from reference TRBV9 and TRBJ2-1, reads DSGVTQTPKHLITATGQRVTLRCSPRSGDLSVYWYQQSLDQGLQFLIQYYNGEERAKGNILERFSAQQFPDLHSELNLSSLELGDSALYFCASSERGPTYNEQFFGPGTRLTVL.

This chain joins TRBV19 and TRBJ2-3; a weak D match, TRBD1 (6 bases). CDR1 and CDR2 from the germline V gene are LNHDA and SQIVND (reference sequence). The CDR3 covers 12 residues. Trimming shortened V by 8 bases and J by 11 bases, and 17 bases separated the two germline ends. Here the CDR3 reads CASGLGPGQQYF. The CDR3 region has the DNA TGTGCCAGTGGTCTGGGCCCGGGACAGCAGTATTTT.

The rearrangement joins TRBV7-2 to TRBJ2-3, with 7 bases that match TRBD2. J gave up 5 bases and V 1 base, and 6 bases lay outside the gene matches. CDR1 SGHTA and CDR2 FQGNSA come from the germline V gene. This CDR3 contains 15 residues. The CDR3 DNA is TGTGCCAGCAGCTTAGGGGGAGGGCCTATAGATACGCAGTATTTT. It yields the protein CASSLGGGPIDTQYF.

The chain joins TRBV4-1 to TRBJ1-6; D unclear. CDR1 and CDR2 from the germline V gene are MGHRA and YSYEKL. CDR3 length: 14 residues. V lost 0 bases and J 7 bases, leaving 7 bases between the germline ends. In nucleotides, the CDR3 is TGCGCCAGCAGCCAAGATTGGGAAAATTCACCCCTCCACTTT. Protein product: CASSQDWENSPLHF.

V is TRBV5-4 and J is TRBJ1-2; D unresolved. The CDR3 loop spans 13 amino acids. The germline V gene has CDR1 SGHNT and CDR2 YYREEE (reference sequence). V was pared by 1 base and J by 8 bases, with 12 bases between. CDR3 residues: CASSLFTSQGYTF. CDR3 nucleotides: TGTGCCAGCAGCTTGTTCACGTCGCAAGGCTACACCTTC.

This clone came up a few times. The chain carries TRBV10-1 and TRBJ1-4, with no clear D. Germline V gene data show CDR1 as WNHNN and CDR2 as SYGVQD (reference sequence). Trimming pared 7 bases from V and 2 bases from J, leaving 23 bases between. The CDR3 consists of 18 residues. The CDR3 DNA is TGCGCCAGCACCGAGAGTCCCCGCGCCCCGGGGACTAATGAAAAACTGTTTTTT. Translation: CASTESPRAPGTNEKLFF.

The genes are TRBV5-1 and TRBJ2-7; a possible D gene is TRBD2 (6 bases). CDR1 and CDR2 from the germline V gene are SGHRS and YFSETQ. Trimming cost V 2 bases and J 3 bases, with 12 bases left between them. The CDR3 extends over 14 amino acids. The CDR3 is CASSFTWGVYEQYF. The CDR3 DNA is TGCGCCAGCAGCTTCACTTGGGGGGTCTACGAGCAGTACTTC.

The rearrangement joins TRBV6-6 to TRBJ2-3; D is perhaps TRBD2 (5 bases). The CDR3 covers 14 residues. V gave up 7 bases and J gave up 2 bases, with 13 bases separating them. Per the germline V gene, CDR1 is MNHNY and CDR2 is SVGAGI (reference sequence). DNA of the CDR3: TGTGCCAGCAAGACCGGGATCTACACAGATACGCAGTATTTT. Translating it yields CASKTGIYTDTQYF.

This sequence joins TRBV9 and TRBJ2-5; 11 bases are a match to TRBD1. The J segment lost 2 bases and the V segment lost 2 bases, leaving 5 bases of the junction unmatched. Germline CDR1 and CDR2: SGDLS and YYNGEE. The CDR3 extends over 16 amino acids. CDR3 residues: CASSVTGTGGQETQYF. As DNA, the CDR3 is TGTGCCAGCAGCGTGACAGGGACAGGGGGACAAGAGACCCAGTACTTC.